This entry is about one T cell receptor beta chain. Antigen unknown. PCR involved 60 Vbeta and 13 Jbeta primers. Clones were read by immunoSEQ multiplex PCR, and TCRdb kept only the in-frame ones, dropping some. The repertoire holds under 150,000 clones, with approximately 61% as singletons. CDR1 and CDR2 from the germline V gene are WSHSY and SAAADI. CDR3 length equals 13 residues. The trim removed 5 bases at V and 2 bases at J, leaving 2 bases unmatched. The entry originates in a study of cytomegalovirus exposure and HLA in healthy donors. Study results and limitations: High specificity and sensitivity for cytomegalovirus status were reported for the classifier.

Sequenced: PBMCs. The sequence came from a woman in her forties in good health and CMV-seronegative. V is TRBV10-2 and J is TRBJ1-2, with 7 bases matching TRBD1. This CDR3 reads CASSQGENYGYTF. DNA of the CDR3: TGCGCCAGCAGTCAGGGGGAGAACTATGGCTACACCTTC.